The present TCR beta chain was sequenced within a study of T cell responses to AZD1222 COVID-19 vaccine. This CDR3 region has 13 residues. Trimming cost V 7 bases and J 4 bases, with 11 bases left between them. Germline-derived CDR1 and CDR2 are LNHDA and SQIVND (reference sequence). TCRdb's table, derived via immunoSEQ multiplex PCR, lists solely in-frame clones and lacks some. In the table there are 120,000 to 150,000 clones, around 91% of which are singletons. The sequence came from an adult in good health. This sequence joins TRBV19 and TRBJ2-1; D may be TRBD1 (5 bases). This specimen was peripheral blood, taken on day 0 of AZD1222 vaccination. The DNA of the CDR3 is TGTGCCAGTAAGGGCAGGGTGTACAATGAGCAGTTCTTC. This codes for CASKGRVYNEQFF.